This T cell receptor (beta chain) appears in the sequencing data of a study of T-cell memory formation after mild COVID-19. Study details: For the most part, TCR clusters were specific to one donor.

CDR1 and CDR2 (germline): SGHVS, FQNEAQ. Trimming removed 2 bases from V and 5 bases from J, with 7 bases in between. The CDR3 length is 13 residues. General study results and limits: Within pre-infection memory, some responding clones were found, suggesting cross-reactive memory joined.

Comments on this clonotype: The antigen is not known.

With constant-segment primers, 5'RACE yielded cDNA libraries of TCR alpha and TCR beta that carried sample barcodes and UMIs. TCRdb analysed the 5' RACE reads with MiXCR anew, one entry per CDR3 protein. Found here are 350,000 or so distinct CDR3 sequences, approximately 22% of them singletons; the top ten hold 21%. The sample taken for sequencing was PBMCs or a T cell subset sorted from them (not recorded which). J is TRBJ1-5 and V is TRBV7-8; D is unclear. This sequence was found in a man in his late teens or twenties who had mild COVID-19 (a few samples of this study predate the infection). Cell type and time point are not known. The CDR3 coding sequence is TGTGCCAGCAGCTTATCTCCGGATCAGCCCCAGCATTTT. It codes for CASSLSPDQPQHF.